This entry describes one TCR beta chain. Autoimmune disease history or systemic immunosuppression excluded patients. Sequenced by immunoSEQ multiplex PCR; TCRdb stores in-frame clones only, minus some. In the table there are some 70,000 clones, roughly 88% of which are singletons. The sample belongs to a study of OX40 agonist ivuxolimab in advanced cancers. This sequence originates from an adult with an advanced solid tumor such as melanoma, head and neck, liver or kidney cancer. Sequences were derived from CD4+ or CD8+ T cells sorted from blood, sampled in a trial of the OX40 agonist ivuxolimab.

The CDR3 loop is CASGLVSGGYTF. In DNA form, the CDR3 reads TGTGCTAGTGGTTTGGTATCGGGTGGCTACACCTTC. The gene calls are TRBV12-5 and TRBJ1-2; D remains unclear. Germline CDR1 and CDR2: LGHNT and FRNRAP. V was trimmed by 0 bases and J by 7 bases, leaving 6 bases between them. The CDR3 length is 12 residues.